This T cell receptor beta chain came from a study of memory CD4+ T cells and cytomegalovirus serostatus. The V end lost 10 bases, the J end lost 1 base, and 13 bases lay between the germline ends. This CDR3 contains 13 residues. CDR1 and CDR2 (germline): MDHEN, SYDVKM. This clone was counted a single time. The sort gate was single viable CD3+CD4+CD8-CD45RO+ cells for memory CD4+ T cells. Here immunoSEQ multiplex PCR was the method, and the copy in TCRdb shows in-frame clones only, minus some. There are tens of thousands of clones in the sample; about 70% occur only once, and 2.6% lies in the top ten. The source of this sequence is an adult in good health and CMV-seropositive. The specimen was memory CD4+ T cells from blood. The J gene is TRBJ1-1, the V gene TRBV28, with a tentative D call TRBD1 (6 bases). DNA for the CDR3: TGTGCCACCATACCGGGACAGAACACTGAAGCTTTCTTT. It codes for CATIPGQNTEAFF.